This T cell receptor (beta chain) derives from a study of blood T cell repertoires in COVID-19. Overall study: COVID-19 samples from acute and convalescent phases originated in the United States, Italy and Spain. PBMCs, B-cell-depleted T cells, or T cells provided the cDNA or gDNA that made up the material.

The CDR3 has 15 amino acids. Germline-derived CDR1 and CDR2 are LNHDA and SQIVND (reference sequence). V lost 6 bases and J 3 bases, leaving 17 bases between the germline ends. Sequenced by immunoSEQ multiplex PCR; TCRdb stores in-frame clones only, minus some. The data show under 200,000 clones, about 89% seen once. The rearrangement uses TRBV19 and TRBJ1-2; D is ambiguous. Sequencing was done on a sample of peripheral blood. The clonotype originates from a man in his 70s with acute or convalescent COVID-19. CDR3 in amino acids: CASSLSDPRDYGYTF. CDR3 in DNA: TGTGCCAGTAGCCTCTCAGACCCGCGGGACTATGGCTACACCTTC.